The 17 T cell receptor beta chains in this list originate from one sample, sequenced in a study of blood T cell repertoires in COVID-19. Assay used: immunoSEQ multiplex PCR; TCRdb lists only in-frame clones, some missing. The data contain some 100,000 clones, approximately 83% of them singletons. The sequenced material came from PBMCs or T cells enriched from blood (not recorded which). The source of these receptors is a woman in her forties or fifties who had recovered from COVID-19.

The chain links TRBV6-5 to TRBJ2-2; 9 bases align to TRBD2. The CDR3 contains 15 residues. The ends lost 6 bases at V and 1 base at J; junction bases unmatched: 3. Germline CDR1 reads MNHEY; CDR2 reads SVGAGI. CDR3: CASSRTSENTGELFF. CDR3 sequence (DNA): TGTGCCAGCAGCCGGACTAGCGAGAACACCGGGGAGCTGTTTTTT.

This chain connects TRBV14 to TRBJ1-5, with 7 bases matching TRBD1. The CDR3 sequence is 14 residues long. V lost 1 base, J lost 4 bases, and 1 base stayed unmatched. Germline-derived CDR1 and CDR2 are SGHDN and FVKESK. CDR3: CASSQGQGNQPQHF. DNA for the CDR3: TGTGCCAGCAGCCAAGGACAGGGAAATCAGCCCCAGCATTTT.

V is TRBV28 and J is TRBJ2-2, with TRBD2 matching over 7 bases. After removal of 8 bases from V and 6 bases from J, the junction contained 9 bases not matched to a gene. The CDR3 extends over 14 amino acids. Germline CDR1 MDHEN, CDR2 SYDVKM. This CDR3 is CASRRAGMAGELFF. The CDR3 DNA reads TGTGCCAGCCGACGAGCGGGGATGGCCGGGGAGCTGTTTTTT.

The chain has TRBV11-3 and TRBJ2-1, with D possibly being TRBD2 (6 bases). V was clipped by 0 bases and J by 8 bases, with 8 bases between them. This CDR3 region has 13 residues. Germline CDR1 and CDR2: SGHNT and YENEEA. The CDR3 is CASSLDSGDEQFF. The CDR3 DNA sequence: TGTGCCAGCAGCTTAGATTCGGGGGATGAGCAGTTCTTC.

The chain links TRBV28 to TRBJ2-1; TRBD1 agrees at 8 bases. V lost 4 bases to trimming and J lost 9 bases; unmatched junction nucleotides: 14. The CDR3 is made up of 16 amino acids. Germline V gene lookup returns CDR1 MDHEN and CDR2 SYDVKM. Written as DNA, the CDR3 is TGTGCCAGCAGTTCAGGACAGGGTCTAAAGGGGAGTGAGCAGTTCTTC. This gives the protein CASSSGQGLKGSEQFF.

V gene TRBV28 combines with J gene TRBJ1-1; no firm D call. The V end lost 3 bases, the J end lost 6 bases, and 14 bases lay between the germline ends. CDR1 is MDHEN, CDR2 SYDVKM, per germline. CDR3 length: 14 residues. DNA of the CDR3: TGTGCCAGCAGTTTTGCCCAAGCAACCCCTGAAGCTTTCTTT. This gives the protein CASSFAQATPEAFF.

The chain links TRBV10-3 to TRBJ1-3, with 9 bases identical to TRBD1. V gave up 7 bases and J gave up 1 base; unmatched junction bases: 2. CDR1 ENHRY and CDR2 SYGVKD come from the germline V gene. This CDR3 is 14 amino acids long. This CDR3 reads CAITGTGSGNTIYF. The CDR3 bases are TGTGCCATCACTGGGACAGGGTCTGGAAACACCATATATTTT.

This clone was detected a few times. This rearrangement joins TRBV15 to TRBJ1-6; TRBD1 agrees at 9 bases. Germline V lookup: CDR1 LNHNV, CDR2 YYDKDF (reference sequence). V lost 6 bases, J lost 8 bases, and 2 bases stayed unmatched. The CDR3 has 13 residues. In DNA, the CDR3 is TGTGCCACCAGGGGACAGGGTGATTCACCCCTCCACTTT. Translated: CATRGQGDSPLHF.

V usage is TRBV6-6 and J usage is TRBJ1-5, with TRBD1 matching over 7 bases. The CDR3 spans 16 residues. The germline gives CDR1 MNHNY, CDR2 SVGAGI (reference sequence). J gave up 2 bases and V 2 bases, and 6 bases lay outside the gene matches. The CDR3 nucleotides read TGTGCCAGCAGTTACCCGCAGGGGGTCGGCAATCAGCCCCAGCATTTT. Its protein is CASSYPQGVGNQPQHF.

J is TRBJ1-3 and V is TRBV9, with D possibly TRBD1 on 6 matching bases. V was clipped by 4 bases and J by 0 bases, with 14 bases between them. Germline lookup yields CDR1 SGDLS and CDR2 YYNGEE. The CDR3 spans 16 residues. CDR3: CASSSGQSFSGNTIYF. The CDR3 bases are TGTGCCAGCAGCTCCGGACAGAGTTTCTCTGGAAACACCATATATTTT.

CDR3 sequence: CASSIRGARGGYTF. DNA of the CDR3: TGTGCCAGTAGTATCCGGGGGGCTCGCGGAGGCTACACCTTC. J is TRBJ1-2 and V is TRBV19, with TRBD1 as a possible D gene (6 bases). Germline V gene sequence: CDR1 LNHDA, CDR2 SQIVND (reference sequence). The CDR3 runs to 14 residues. Trimming stripped 3 bases from V and 8 bases from J, with 16 bases between.

The chain recombines TRBV11-3 with TRBJ2-1, with D perhaps matching TRBD2 (6 bases). Trimming took 5 bases from V and 4 from J, leaving 12 bases between them. Per germline, CDR1 SGHNT and CDR2 YENEEA. The CDR3 sequence is 14 residues long. The CDR3 here is CASSQTGTYNEQFF. The CDR3 DNA reads TGTGCCAGCAGCCAAACCGGGACTTACAATGAGCAGTTCTTC.

The chain joins TRBV27 to TRBJ1-2; perhaps TRBD1 as D (6 bases). The germline V and J ends were trimmed by 5 bases and 4 bases, with 26 bases remaining between them. CDR1 MNHEY and CDR2 SMNVEV come from the germline V gene (reference sequence). This CDR3 is 18 amino acids long. CDR3 region: CASSPRRKQGNLIYGYTF. Written as DNA, the CDR3 is TGTGCCAGCAGTCCGCGACGTAAACAGGGAAACCTTATCTATGGCTACACCTTC.

The chain employs TRBV3-1 (or the pseudogene TRBV3-2) and TRBJ2-7; TRBD2 might be the D (6 bases). The CDR3 loop spans 13 amino acids. The germline V gene encodes CDR1 LGHDT and CDR2 YNNKEL (reference sequence). With 5 bases removed from V and 4 bases from J, the gap between germline ends came to 12 bases. The DNA for the CDR3 is TGTGCCAGCAGCGCTCGGGGGTGGTACGAGCAGTACTTC. Amino acid sequence: CASSARGWYEQYF.

The chain has TRBV9 and TRBJ2-7, with D tentatively TRBD1 (5 bases). Germline V gives CDR1 SGDLS, CDR2 YYNGEE. V lost 0 bases to trimming and J lost 3 bases, with 10 bases between them. The CDR3 has 14 residues. For the CDR3, the DNA is TGTGCCAGCAGCGTAGAAGTCAGGGACTACGAGCAGTACTTC. Protein product: CASSVEVRDYEQYF.

This clone was seen just once. The J gene is TRBJ1-1, the V gene TRBV28, with unresolved D. The CDR3 is 12 residues long. Germline V gene lookup returns CDR1 MDHEN and CDR2 SYDVKM. Trimming cost V 6 bases and J 10 bases, with 15 bases left between them. CDR3 sequence (DNA): TGTGCCAGCAGCCCGAATTCCGAGGGAGCTTTCTTT. Translating gives CASSPNSEGAFF.

The chain recombines TRBV9 with TRBJ2-1, with 12 nucleotides matching TRBD2. Germline assignment: CDR1 SGDLS and CDR2 YYNGEE. The CDR3 spans 16 residues. V was pared by 0 bases and J by 4 bases, with 2 bases of the junction left unmatched. The CDR3 spells CASSVGGTSGYNEQFF. As DNA, the CDR3 is TGTGCCAGCAGCGTAGGTGGGACTAGCGGGTACAATGAGCAGTTCTTC.